This T cell receptor beta chain was observed in a study of blood T cell repertoires in COVID-19. On the study more broadly: Sources were T cells, B-cell-depleted T cells, or PBMCs; the material itself was cDNA or gDNA.

The CDR3 consists of 15 residues. Germline V lookup: CDR1 KGHDR, CDR2 SFDVKD. V lost 3 bases to trimming and J lost 2 bases, with 11 bases between them. Libraries were prepared by immunoSEQ multiplex PCR; TCRdb keeps only in-frame clonotypes and omits some of them. This table holds around 320,000 clones, about nine tenths found once. V gene TRBV24-1 combines with J gene TRBJ2-3, with D perhaps TRBD1 (6 bases). The sequenced material came from peripheral blood. This receptor was identified in a woman between 25 and 40 years old who had recovered from COVID-19. The CDR3 DNA reads TGTGCCACCAGTGATGCAGGGGCCCTCACAGATACGCAGTATTTT. It translates to CATSDAGALTDTQYF.